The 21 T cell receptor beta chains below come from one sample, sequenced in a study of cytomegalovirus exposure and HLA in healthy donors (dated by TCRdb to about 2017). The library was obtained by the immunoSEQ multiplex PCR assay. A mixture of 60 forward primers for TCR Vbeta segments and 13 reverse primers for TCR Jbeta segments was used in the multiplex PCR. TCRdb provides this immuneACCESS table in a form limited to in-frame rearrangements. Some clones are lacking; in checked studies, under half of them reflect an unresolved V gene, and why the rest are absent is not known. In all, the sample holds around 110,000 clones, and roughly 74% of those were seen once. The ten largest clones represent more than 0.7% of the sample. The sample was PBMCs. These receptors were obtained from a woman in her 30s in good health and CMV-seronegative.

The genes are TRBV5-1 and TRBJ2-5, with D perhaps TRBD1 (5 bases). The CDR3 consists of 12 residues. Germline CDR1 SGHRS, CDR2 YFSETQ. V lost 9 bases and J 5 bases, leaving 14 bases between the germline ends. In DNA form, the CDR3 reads TGCGCCACCCGAGACCGACAGGAGACCCAGTACTTC. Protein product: CATRDRQETQYF.

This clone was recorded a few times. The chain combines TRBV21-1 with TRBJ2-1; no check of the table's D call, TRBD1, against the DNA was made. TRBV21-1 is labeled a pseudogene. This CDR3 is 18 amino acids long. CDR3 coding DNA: TGTGCCAGCAGCTCACCAGGGGTTTGCCAAAGGATCTACAATGAGCAGTTCTTC. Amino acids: CASSSPGVCQRIYNEQFF.

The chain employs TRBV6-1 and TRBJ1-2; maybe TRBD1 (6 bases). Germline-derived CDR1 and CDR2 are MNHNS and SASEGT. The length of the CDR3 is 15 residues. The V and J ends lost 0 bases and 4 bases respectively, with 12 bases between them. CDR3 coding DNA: TGTGCCAGCAGTGAAGCTCAGGGGTCGGGCTATGGCTACACCTTC. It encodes CASSEAQGSGYGYTF.

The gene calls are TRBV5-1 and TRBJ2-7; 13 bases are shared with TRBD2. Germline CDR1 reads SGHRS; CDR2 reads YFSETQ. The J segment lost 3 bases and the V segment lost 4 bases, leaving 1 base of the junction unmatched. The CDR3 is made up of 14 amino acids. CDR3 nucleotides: TGCGCCAGCAGCACTAGCGGGGGGGGCTACGAGCAGTACTTC. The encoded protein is CASSTSGGGYEQYF.

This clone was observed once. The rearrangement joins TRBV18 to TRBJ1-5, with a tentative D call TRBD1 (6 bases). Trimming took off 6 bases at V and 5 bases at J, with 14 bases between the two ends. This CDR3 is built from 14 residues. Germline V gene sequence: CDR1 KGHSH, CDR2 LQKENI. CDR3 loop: CASSSGEGDQPQHF. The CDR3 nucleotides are TGTGCCAGCTCCTCCGGGGAGGGGGATCAGCCCCAGCATTTT.

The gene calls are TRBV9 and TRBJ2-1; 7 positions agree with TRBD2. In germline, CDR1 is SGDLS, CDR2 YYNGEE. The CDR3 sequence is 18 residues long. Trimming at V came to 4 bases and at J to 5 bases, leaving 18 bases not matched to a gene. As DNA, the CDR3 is TGTGCCAGCAGCCGCAGGAGTATTCTAGCGGAACTTCACAATGAGCAGTTCTTC. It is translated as CASSRRSILAELHNEQFF.

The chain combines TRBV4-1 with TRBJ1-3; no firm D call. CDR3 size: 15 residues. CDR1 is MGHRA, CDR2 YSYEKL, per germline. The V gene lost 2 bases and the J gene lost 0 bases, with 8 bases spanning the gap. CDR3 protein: CASSQSHNSGNTIYF. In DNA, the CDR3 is TGCGCCAGCAGCCAAAGTCACAACTCTGGAAACACCATATATTTT.

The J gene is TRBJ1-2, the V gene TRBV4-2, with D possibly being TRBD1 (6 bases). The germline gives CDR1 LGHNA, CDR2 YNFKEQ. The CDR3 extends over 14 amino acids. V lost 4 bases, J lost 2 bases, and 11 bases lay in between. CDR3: CASSLDGQNYGYTF. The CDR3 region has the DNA TGTGCCAGCAGCCTAGACGGACAGAACTATGGCTACACCTTC.

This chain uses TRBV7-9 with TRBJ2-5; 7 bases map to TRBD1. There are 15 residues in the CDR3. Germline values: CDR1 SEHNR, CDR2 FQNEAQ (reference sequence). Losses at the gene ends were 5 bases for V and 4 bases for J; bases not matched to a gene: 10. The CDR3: CASSLEGGFGETQYF. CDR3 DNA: TGTGCCAGCAGCCTGGAAGGGGGCTTTGGAGAGACCCAGTACTTC.

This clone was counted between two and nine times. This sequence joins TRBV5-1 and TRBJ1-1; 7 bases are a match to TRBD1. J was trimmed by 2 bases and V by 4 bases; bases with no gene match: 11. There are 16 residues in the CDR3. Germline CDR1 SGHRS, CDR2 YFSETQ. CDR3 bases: TGCGCCAGCAGCCGCCGGGGACAGAGAAGTAACACTGAAGCTTTCTTT. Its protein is CASSRRGQRSNTEAFF.

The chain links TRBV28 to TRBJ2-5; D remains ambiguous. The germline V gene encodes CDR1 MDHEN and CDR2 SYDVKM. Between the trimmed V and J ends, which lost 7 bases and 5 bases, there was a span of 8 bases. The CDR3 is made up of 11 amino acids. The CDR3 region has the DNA TGTGCCAGCACCTCGAGGGAGACCCAGTACTTC. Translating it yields CASTSRETQYF.

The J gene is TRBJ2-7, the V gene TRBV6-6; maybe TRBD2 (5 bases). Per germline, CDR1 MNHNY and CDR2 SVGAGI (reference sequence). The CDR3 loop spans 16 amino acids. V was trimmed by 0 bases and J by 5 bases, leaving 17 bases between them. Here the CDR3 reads CASSYSRGIARDEQYF. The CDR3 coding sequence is TGTGCCAGCAGTTACTCTAGAGGAATAGCGAGAGACGAGCAGTACTTC.

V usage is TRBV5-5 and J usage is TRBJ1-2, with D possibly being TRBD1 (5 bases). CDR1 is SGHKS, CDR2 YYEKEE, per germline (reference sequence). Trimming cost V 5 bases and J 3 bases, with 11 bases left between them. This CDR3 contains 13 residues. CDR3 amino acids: CASRVTDYYGYTF. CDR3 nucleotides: TGTGCCAGCAGGGTGACAGACTACTATGGCTACACCTTC.

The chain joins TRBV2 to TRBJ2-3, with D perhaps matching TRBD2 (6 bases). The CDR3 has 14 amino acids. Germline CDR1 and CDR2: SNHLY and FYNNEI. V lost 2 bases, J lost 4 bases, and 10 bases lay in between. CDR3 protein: CASSEPGTSDTQYF. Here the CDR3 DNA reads TGTGCCAGCAGTGAACCGGGGACTTCAGATACGCAGTATTTT.

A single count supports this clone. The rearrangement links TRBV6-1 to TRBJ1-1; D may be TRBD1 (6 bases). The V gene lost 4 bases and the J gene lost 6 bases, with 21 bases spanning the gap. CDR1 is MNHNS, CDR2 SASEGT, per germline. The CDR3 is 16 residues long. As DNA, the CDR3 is TGTGCCAGCAGTGGAAAGCACAGGGTGGGGGACGCTGAAGCTTTCTTT. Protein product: CASSGKHRVGDAEAFF.

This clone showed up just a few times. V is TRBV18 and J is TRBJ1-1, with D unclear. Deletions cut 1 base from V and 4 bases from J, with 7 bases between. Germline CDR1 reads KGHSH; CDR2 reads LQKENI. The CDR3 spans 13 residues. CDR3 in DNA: TGTGCCAGCTCACCACTCGAGGGCACTGAAGCTTTCTTT. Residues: CASSPLEGTEAFF.

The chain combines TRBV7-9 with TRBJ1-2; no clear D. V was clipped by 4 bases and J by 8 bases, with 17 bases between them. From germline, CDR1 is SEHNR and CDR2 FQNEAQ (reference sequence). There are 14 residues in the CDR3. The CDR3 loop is CASSSERPVGGYTF. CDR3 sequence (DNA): TGTGCCAGCAGCTCGGAGCGCCCCGTTGGAGGCTACACCTTC.

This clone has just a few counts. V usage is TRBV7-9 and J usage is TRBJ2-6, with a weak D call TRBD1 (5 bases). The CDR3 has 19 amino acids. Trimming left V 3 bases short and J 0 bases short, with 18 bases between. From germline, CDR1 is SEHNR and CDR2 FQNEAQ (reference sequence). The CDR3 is CASSFVRESLYSGANVLTF. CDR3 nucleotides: TGTGCCAGCAGCTTCGTCAGGGAATCCCTCTACTCTGGGGCCAACGTCCTGACTTTC.

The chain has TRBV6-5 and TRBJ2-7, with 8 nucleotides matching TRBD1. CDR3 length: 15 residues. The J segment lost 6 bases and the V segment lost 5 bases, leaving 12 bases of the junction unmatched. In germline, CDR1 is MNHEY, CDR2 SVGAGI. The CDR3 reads CASSNNLAGGGEQYF. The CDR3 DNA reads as TGTGCCAGCAGTAACAACTTGGCAGGGGGCGGCGAGCAGTACTTC.

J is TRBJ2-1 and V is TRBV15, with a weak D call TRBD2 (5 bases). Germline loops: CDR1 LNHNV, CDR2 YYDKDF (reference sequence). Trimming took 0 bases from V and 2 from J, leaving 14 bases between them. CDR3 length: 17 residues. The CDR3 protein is CATSRDGVERPYNEQFF. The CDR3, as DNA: TGTGCCACCAGCAGAGATGGCGTTGAGCGGCCCTACAATGAGCAGTTCTTC.

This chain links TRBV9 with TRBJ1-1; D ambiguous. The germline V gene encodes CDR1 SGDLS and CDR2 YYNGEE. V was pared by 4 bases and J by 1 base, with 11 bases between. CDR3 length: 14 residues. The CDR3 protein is CASSPEGRNTEAFF. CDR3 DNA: TGTGCCAGCAGCCCAGAAGGGAGGAACACTGAAGCTTTCTTT.